This T cell receptor (beta chain) was sequenced for a study of shared clonotypes between healthy human individuals. J was trimmed by 0 bases and V by 3 bases; bases with no gene match: 11. The CDR3 loop spans 20 amino acids. Germline CDR1 is MDHEN and CDR2 is SYDVKM. The assay ran at deep level. Data came from immunoSEQ multiplex PCR; TCRdb stores just in-frame clones and leaves some out. The sample lists over 850,000 clones; approximately 78% were seen once. Material: memory CD4+ T cells from PBMCs. Documented subset: CD45RA-negative fraction. This sequence originates from a man younger than 35 in good health. Some clones in this sample may be carry-over from other donors' samples. The V call is TRBV28, the J call TRBJ2-1; 13 nucleotides match TRBD2. CDR3 sequence: CASSFHPGLAGQNSYNEQFF. As DNA, the CDR3 is TGTGCCAGCAGTTTTCACCCGGGACTAGCGGGACAAAACTCCTACAATGAGCAGTTCTTC.